What follows are 26 T cell receptor beta chains derived from one specimen sequenced in a study of blood T cell repertoires in COVID-19. Produced via immunoSEQ multiplex PCR; TCRdb's table is partial and in-frame only. This table has a few hundred thousand clones, 82% appearing once. The sample comprised PBMCs or T cells enriched from blood (not recorded which). The source of these receptors is a man aged 40-50 years who had recovered from COVID-19.

The chain has TRBV15 and TRBJ1-2; 7 nucleotides line up with TRBD1. This CDR3 has 15 residues. CDR1 LNHNV and CDR2 YYDKDF come from the germline V gene (reference sequence). V gave up 5 bases and J gave up 4 bases; unmatched junction bases: 10. CDR3 residues: CATSRPDRDLYGYTF. DNA for the CDR3: TGTGCCACCAGCCGCCCCGACAGGGATCTCTATGGCTACACCTTC. Together with reference TRBV15 and TRBJ1-2, the CDR3 gives the full variable domain: DAMVIQNPRYQVTQFGKPVTLSCSQTLNHNVMYWYQQKSSQAPKLLFHYYDKDFNNEADTPDNFQSRRPNTSFCFLDIRSPGLGDTAMYLCATSRPDRDLYGYTFGSGTRLTVV.

As regards this clone: This specimen includes other DNA sequences encoding the same CDR3. This chain links TRBV1 with TRBJ2-5; TRBD2, as called in the table, went unchecked against the DNA. TRBV1 corresponds to a pseudogene. The CDR3 is 15 residues long. CDR3 nucleotides: TGCACCAGTGGTCCCTTTAGCGGGAGGGGGGAGACCCAGTACTTC. Its protein product is CTSGPFSGRGETQYF.

This clone was recorded a few times. This chain connects TRBV5-4 to TRBJ1-3; D uncertain. The CDR3 length is 17 residues. V was shortened by 4 bases and J by 0 bases, with 17 bases between the two germline ends. Germline CDR1 reads SGHNT; CDR2 reads YYREEE (reference sequence). The CDR3 sequence is CASSPSREASSGNTIYF. The CDR3 nucleotides read TGTGCCAGCAGCCCTTCACGAGAGGCTTCCTCTGGAAACACCATATATTTT. Based on the CDR3 plus reference TRBV5-4 and TRBJ1-3, the full variable domain is ETGVTQSPTHLIKTRGQQVTLRCSSQSGHNTVSWYQQALGQGPQFIFQYYREEENGRGNFPPRFSGLQFPNYSSELNVNALELDDSALYLCASSPSREASSGNTIYFGEGSWLTVV.

This rearrangement joins TRBV29-1 to TRBJ2-7; 7 nucleotides line up with TRBD1. This CDR3 has 13 residues. V was clipped by 5 bases and J by 3 bases; unmatched bases: 7. Germline CDR1 reads SQVTM; CDR2 reads ANQGSEA. The CDR3 protein is CSVTQGPSYEQYF. The CDR3 coding sequence is TGCAGCGTTACACAGGGGCCTAGCTACGAGCAGTACTTC.

CDR3 DNA: TGTGCCAGTAGTCCAGTCGAGCGGCCCTACGAGCAGTACTTC. Translated: CASSPVERPYEQYF. The chain has TRBV19 and TRBJ2-7, with a tentative D call TRBD2 (5 bases). The germline V and J ends were trimmed by 5 bases and 2 bases, with 13 bases remaining between them. CDR3 size: 14 residues. Looked up from germline, CDR1 is LNHDA and CDR2 is SQIVND (reference sequence).

The chain joins TRBV3-1 (or the pseudogene TRBV3-2) to TRBJ2-1, with 9 bases aligning to TRBD2. The germline CDR1 and CDR2 sequences are LGHDT and YNNKEL (reference sequence). J was trimmed by 9 bases and V by 2 bases; bases with no gene match: 11. The CDR3 runs 16 residues. The CDR3: CASSQWAREGHGEQFF. As DNA, the CDR3 is TGTGCCAGCAGCCAATGGGCGCGGGAGGGCCATGGTGAGCAGTTCTTC.

The V gene is TRBV28, the J gene TRBJ2-5, with TRBD2 matching over 16 bases. CDR3 length equals 17 residues. V gave up 2 bases and J gave up 3 bases; unmatched junction bases: 3. The germline V gene has CDR1 MDHEN and CDR2 SYDVKM. The CDR3 DNA follows: TGTGCCAGCAGTTTACGGGGACTAGCGGGGGGGAAAGAGACCCAGTACTTC. Encoded protein: CASSLRGLAGGKETQYF.

This clone was detected a few times. The chain employs TRBV30 and TRBJ2-7; 8 bases fit TRBD1. Trimming removed 4 bases from V and 4 bases from J; junction bases left unmatched: 9. In germline, CDR1 is GTSNPN, CDR2 SVGIG (reference sequence). The CDR3 length is 14 residues. DNA of the CDR3: TGTGCCTGGATGTTTGACGACAGGGGTTACGAGCAGTACTTC. It encodes CAWMFDDRGYEQYF.

The CDR3 sequence: CASSQQGPYEQYF. DNA of the CDR3: TGTGCCAGCTCACAACAGGGCCCCTACGAGCAGTACTTC. This chain joins TRBV18 and TRBJ2-7, with D maybe TRBD1 (6 bases). Germline V gives CDR1 KGHSH, CDR2 LQKENI. Trimming took 4 bases from V and 2 from J, leaving 9 bases between them. The CDR3 runs 13 residues.

The chain uses TRBV5-4 and TRBJ1-6; TRBD1 matches at 9 bases. CDR3 length equals 15 residues. The J segment lost 8 bases and the V segment lost 4 bases, leaving 7 bases of the junction unmatched. Germline-derived CDR1 and CDR2 are SGHNT and YYREEE (reference sequence). The CDR3 spells CASSKQQGADSPLHF. In nucleotides, the CDR3 is TGTGCCAGCAGCAAACAACAGGGGGCTGATTCACCCCTCCACTTT.

This clone was seen more than once but under ten times. V usage is TRBV7-2 and J usage is TRBJ2-1, with TRBD2 matching over 7 bases. CDR1 and CDR2 (germline): SGHTA, FQGNSA. The CDR3 is 13 residues long. V shed 3 bases and J 9 bases; nucleotides not matched to a gene: 5. CDR3 bases: TGTGCCAGCAGCTTTGGGGGGAGGGCTGAGCAGTTCTTC. Its translation is CASSFGGRAEQFF.

Notes on this clone: Just one base apart from a much larger clone, this may be a read error. The sample carries other DNA sequences with the same CDR3. The chain links TRBV15 to TRBJ2-7; 7 bases agree with TRBD1. This CDR3 region has 12 residues. Germline assignment: CDR1 LNHNV and CDR2 YYDKDF (reference sequence). The CDR3 nucleotides are TGTGCCACTAGCAGGTACAGGGGCGAGCAGTACTTC. Protein sequence: CATSRYRGEQYF.

The gene calls are TRBV6-5 and TRBJ2-1, with D perhaps matching TRBD2 (5 bases). The CDR3 has 13 residues. The V end was cut by 8 bases, the J end by 4 bases, with 12 bases between. The germline gives CDR1 MNHEY, CDR2 SVGAGI. CDR3 loop: CASDGRVYNEQFF. CDR3 nucleotide sequence: TGTGCCAGCGATGGGCGGGTATACAATGAGCAGTTCTTC.

This chain connects TRBV28 to TRBJ2-2; perhaps TRBD2 as D (6 bases). V shed 1 base and J shed 2 bases, with 8 bases lying between them. CDR1 MDHEN and CDR2 SYDVKM come from the germline V gene. The CDR3 runs to 15 residues. The CDR3 coding sequence is TGTGCCAGCAGTTTATCCGGGGGAAACACCGGGGAGCTGTTTTTT. This codes for CASSLSGGNTGELFF.

V gene TRBV27 combines with J gene TRBJ1-3, with D hard to call. The germline V and J ends were trimmed by 0 bases and 4 bases, with 10 bases remaining between them. The CDR3 has 15 amino acids. The germline gives CDR1 MNHEY, CDR2 SMNVEV (reference sequence). CDR3 nucleotides: TGTGCCAGCAGTTTATCAGCGACGAGAGGAAACACCATATATTTT. This codes for CASSLSATRGNTIYF.

The genes are TRBV5-1 and TRBJ2-1; 11 positions agree with TRBD2. V was pared by 2 bases and J by 9 bases, with 4 bases of the junction left unmatched. This CDR3 has 14 residues. The germline CDR1 and CDR2 sequences are SGHRS and YFSETQ. In DNA, the CDR3 is TGCGCCAGCAGCTTCACTAGCGGGAGTAGTGAGCAGTTCTTC. Its translation is CASSFTSGSSEQFF.

V usage is TRBV29-1 and J usage is TRBJ1-4; no definite D call. The CDR3 extends over 14 amino acids. Looked up from germline, CDR1 is SQVTM and CDR2 is ANQGSEA. The germline V and J ends were trimmed by 5 bases and 2 bases, with 12 bases remaining between them. The CDR3 DNA reads as TGCAGCGTTTTTTCGGGATCGACTAATGAAAAACTGTTTTTT. It is translated as CSVFSGSTNEKLFF.

The DNA for the CDR3 is TGTGCCACCAGCAGAGATCGTGTAGGGGCCTTCTCCTTAAAACTGTTTTTT. It codes for CATSRDRVGAFSLKLFF. The V gene is TRBV15, the J gene TRBJ1-4; TRBD1 might be the D (5 bases). Per germline, CDR1 LNHNV and CDR2 YYDKDF (reference sequence). V lost 0 bases, J lost 10 bases, and 21 bases lay in between. This CDR3 is built from 17 residues.

The CDR3 sequence is CASSLATGDLGETQYF. The CDR3 DNA reads TGTGCCAGCAGCTTAGCGACAGGGGACCTAGGAGAGACCCAGTACTTC. The V and J genes are TRBV7-2 and TRBJ2-5; 8 bases agree with TRBD1. This CDR3 region has 16 residues. Germline V gene sequence: CDR1 SGHTA, CDR2 FQGNSA. V gave up 0 bases and J gave up 4 bases; unmatched junction bases: 7.

The gene calls are TRBV6-6 and TRBJ1-1; 8 positions match TRBD1. The CDR3 covers 15 residues. V lost 8 bases, J lost 1 base, and 9 bases stayed unmatched. Germline assignment: CDR1 MNHNY and CDR2 SVGAGI (reference sequence). As DNA, the CDR3 is TGTGCCAGCCGAAGGTCCAGGGGGCGGAACACTGAAGCTTTCTTT. Its protein is CASRRSRGRNTEAFF.

The chain has TRBV3-1 (or the pseudogene TRBV3-2) and TRBJ2-1; 9 bases agree with TRBD2. The V gene end was trimmed by 0 bases and the J gene end by 4 bases; junction bases not matched to a gene: 7. The V gene's germline CDR1 is LGHDT and CDR2 YNNKEL (reference sequence). This CDR3 has 17 residues. CDR3 loop: CASSQERAGGHYNEQFF. CDR3 bases: TGTGCCAGCAGCCAAGAAAGGGCGGGGGGGCATTACAATGAGCAGTTCTTC.

The genes are TRBV11-3 and TRBJ1-1; D perhaps matches TRBD1 (6 bases). Between the trimmed V and J ends, which lost 5 bases and 7 bases, there was a span of 14 bases. The CDR3 extends over 13 amino acids. From germline, CDR1 is SGHNT and CDR2 YENEEA. The CDR3 is CASSRGGFGEAFF. The CDR3 DNA reads TGTGCCAGCAGCAGAGGGGGATTCGGTGAAGCTTTCTTT.

The rearrangement joins TRBV18 to TRBJ1-2; 7 bases map to TRBD1. The CDR3 covers 13 residues. Germline assignment: CDR1 KGHSH and CDR2 LQKENI. The ends lost 3 bases at V and 3 bases at J; junction bases unmatched: 1. Here the CDR3 DNA reads TGTGCCAGCTCACCCGGGACAGACTATGGCTACACCTTC. It yields the protein CASSPGTDYGYTF.

The CDR3 is CASSYEGTSVFEQYF. The CDR3 nucleotides are TGTGCCAGCAGTTACGAGGGGACTAGCGTCTTTGAGCAGTACTTC. V gene TRBV6-5 combines with J gene TRBJ2-7; 10 nucleotides agree with TRBD2. Germline V gives CDR1 MNHEY, CDR2 SVGAGI. The CDR3 totals 15 residues. With 2 bases clipped from V and 7 bases from J, the junction kept 8 bases outside the gene matches.

The V gene is TRBV9, the J gene TRBJ2-5; D gene uncertain. The CDR3 has 13 amino acids. Trimming removed 1 base at V and 4 bases at J, with 8 bases between. From germline, CDR1 is SGDLS and CDR2 YYNGEE. Here the CDR3 reads CASSVYSSETQYF. CDR3 sequence (DNA): TGTGCCAGCAGCGTATACTCCTCAGAGACCCAGTACTTC.

The CDR3 region is CASSPTSGTDNYGYTF. Written as DNA, the CDR3 is TGTGCCAGCTCACCCACCTCCGGGACAGACAACTATGGCTACACCTTC. The chain uses TRBV18 and TRBJ1-2; 7 nucleotides line up with TRBD1. Germline CDR1 reads KGHSH; CDR2 reads LQKENI. The junction had 9 bases not matched to a gene; V was cut back by 3 bases and J by 2 bases. There are 16 residues in the CDR3.